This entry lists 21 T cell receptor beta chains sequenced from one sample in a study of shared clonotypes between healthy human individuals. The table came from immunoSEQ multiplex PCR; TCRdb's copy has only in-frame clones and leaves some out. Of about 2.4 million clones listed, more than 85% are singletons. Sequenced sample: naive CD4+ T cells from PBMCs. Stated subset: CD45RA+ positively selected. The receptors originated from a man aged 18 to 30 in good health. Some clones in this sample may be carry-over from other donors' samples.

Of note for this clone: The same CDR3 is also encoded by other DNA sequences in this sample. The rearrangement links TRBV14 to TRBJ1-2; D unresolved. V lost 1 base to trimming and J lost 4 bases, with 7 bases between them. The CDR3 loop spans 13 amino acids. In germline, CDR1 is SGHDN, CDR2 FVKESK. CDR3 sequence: CASSQGRGYGYTF. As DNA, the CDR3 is TGTGCCAGCAGCCAAGGACGCGGCTATGGCTACACCTTC.

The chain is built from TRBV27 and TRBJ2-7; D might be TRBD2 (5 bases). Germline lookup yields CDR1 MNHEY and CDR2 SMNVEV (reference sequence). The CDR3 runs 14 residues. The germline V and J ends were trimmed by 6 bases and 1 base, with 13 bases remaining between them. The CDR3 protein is CASRSRDHSYEQYF. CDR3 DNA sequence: TGTGCCAGCAGAAGCCGGGATCATTCCTACGAGCAGTACTTC.

The CDR3 spells CASSSTSKGVYEQFF. DNA of the CDR3: TGTGCCAGCAGCTCGACTAGCAAGGGAGTCTATGAGCAGTTCTTC. The V gene is TRBV7-9, the J gene TRBJ2-1; 7 bases match TRBD2. V dropped 4 bases and J dropped 8; count of bases not matched to a gene: 11. The CDR3 covers 15 residues. Germline CDR1 and CDR2: SEHNR and FQNEAQ (reference sequence). Filled out from reference TRBV7-9 and TRBJ2-1, the complete variable domain reads DTGVSQNPRHKITKRGQNVTFRCDPISEHNRLYWYRQTLGQGPEFLTYFQNEAQLEKSRLLSDRFSAERPKGSFSTLEIQRTEQGDSAMYLCASSSTSKGVYEQFFGPGTRLTVL.

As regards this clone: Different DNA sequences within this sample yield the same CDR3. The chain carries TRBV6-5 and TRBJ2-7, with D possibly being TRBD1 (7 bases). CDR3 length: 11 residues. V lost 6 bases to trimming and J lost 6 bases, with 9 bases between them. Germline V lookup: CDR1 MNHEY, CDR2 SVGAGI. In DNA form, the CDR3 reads TGTGCCAGCAGCCAGGGGGGCGAGCAGTACTTC. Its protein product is CASSQGGEQYF.

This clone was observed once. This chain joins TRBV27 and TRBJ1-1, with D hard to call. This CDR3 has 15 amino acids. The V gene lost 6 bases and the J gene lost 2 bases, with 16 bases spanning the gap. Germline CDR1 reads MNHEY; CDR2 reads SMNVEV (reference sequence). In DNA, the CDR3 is TGTGCCAGCAGACCCAATCAGTTTCGTAACACTGAAGCTTTCTTT. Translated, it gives CASRPNQFRNTEAFF.

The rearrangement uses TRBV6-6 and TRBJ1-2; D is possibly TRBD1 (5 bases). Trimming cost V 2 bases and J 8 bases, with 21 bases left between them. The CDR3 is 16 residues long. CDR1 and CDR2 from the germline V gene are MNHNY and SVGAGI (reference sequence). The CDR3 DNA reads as TGTGCCAGCAGTTACCCGCCGAAGGGTTTGAGGGACGGCTACACCTTC. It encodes CASSYPPKGLRDGYTF.

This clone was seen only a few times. In nucleotides, the CDR3 is TGTGCCAGCTCATCAGACCCCTACTACACTGAAGCTTTCTTT. Protein product: CASSSDPYYTEAFF. This chain connects TRBV18 to TRBJ1-1; D gene unclear. The V and J ends lost 5 bases and 3 bases respectively, with 13 bases between them. The CDR3 contains 14 residues. Looked up from germline, CDR1 is KGHSH and CDR2 is LQKENI.

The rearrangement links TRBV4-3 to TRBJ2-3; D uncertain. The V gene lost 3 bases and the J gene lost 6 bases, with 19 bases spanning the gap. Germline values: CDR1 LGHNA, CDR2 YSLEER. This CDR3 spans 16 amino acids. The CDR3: CASSHLGLQPVDTQYF. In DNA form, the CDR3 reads TGCGCCAGCAGCCACCTCGGCCTTCAGCCGGTGGATACGCAGTATTTT.

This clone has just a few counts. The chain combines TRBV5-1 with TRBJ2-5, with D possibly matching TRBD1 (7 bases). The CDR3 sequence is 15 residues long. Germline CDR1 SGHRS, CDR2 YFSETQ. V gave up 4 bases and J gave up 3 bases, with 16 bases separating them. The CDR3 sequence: CASSVTRGEEETQYF. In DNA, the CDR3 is TGCGCCAGCAGCGTGACCAGGGGGGAGGAAGAGACCCAGTACTTC.

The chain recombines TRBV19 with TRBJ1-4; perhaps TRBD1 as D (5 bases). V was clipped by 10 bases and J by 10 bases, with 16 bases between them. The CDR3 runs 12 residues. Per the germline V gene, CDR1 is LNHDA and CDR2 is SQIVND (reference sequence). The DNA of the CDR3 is TGTGCCACCAAACCGAGGGGTGGAAAACTGTTTTTT. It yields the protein CATKPRGGKLFF.

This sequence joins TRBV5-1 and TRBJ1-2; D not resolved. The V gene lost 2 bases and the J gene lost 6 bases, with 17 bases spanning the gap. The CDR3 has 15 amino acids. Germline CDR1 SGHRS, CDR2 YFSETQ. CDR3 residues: CASSFFGVGSDGYTF. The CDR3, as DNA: TGCGCCAGCAGCTTTTTCGGAGTAGGGTCCGATGGCTACACCTTC.

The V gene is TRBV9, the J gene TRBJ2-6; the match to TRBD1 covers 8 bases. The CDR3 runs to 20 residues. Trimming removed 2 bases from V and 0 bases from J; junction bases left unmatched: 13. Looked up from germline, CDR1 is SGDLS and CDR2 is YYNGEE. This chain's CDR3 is CASSVGPGGEIFSGANVLTF. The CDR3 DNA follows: TGTGCCAGCAGCGTCGGGCCAGGGGGCGAGATTTTCTCTGGGGCCAACGTCCTGACTTTC.

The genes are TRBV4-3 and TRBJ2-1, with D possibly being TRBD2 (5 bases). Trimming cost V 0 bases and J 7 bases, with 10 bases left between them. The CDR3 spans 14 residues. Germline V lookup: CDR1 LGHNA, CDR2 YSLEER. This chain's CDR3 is CASSQDAPGNEQFF. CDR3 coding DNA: TGCGCCAGCAGCCAAGATGCCCCGGGGAATGAGCAGTTCTTC.

The CDR3 loop reads CASSPAHRVFEQYF. The CDR3 nucleotides read TGTGCCAGCAGCCCGGCTCACAGGGTTTTCGAGCAGTACTTC. The rearrangement uses TRBV7-3 and TRBJ2-7; tentatively, D is TRBD1 (6 bases). Trimming left V 5 bases short and J 6 bases short, with 17 bases between. Germline CDR1 SGHTA, CDR2 FQGTGA. The CDR3 spans 14 residues.

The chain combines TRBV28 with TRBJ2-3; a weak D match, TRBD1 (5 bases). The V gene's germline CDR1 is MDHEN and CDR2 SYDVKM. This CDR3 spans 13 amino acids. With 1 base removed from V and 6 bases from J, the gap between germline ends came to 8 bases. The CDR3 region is CASSLSGFDTQYF. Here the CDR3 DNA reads TGTGCCAGCAGTTTATCAGGGTTTGATACGCAGTATTTT.

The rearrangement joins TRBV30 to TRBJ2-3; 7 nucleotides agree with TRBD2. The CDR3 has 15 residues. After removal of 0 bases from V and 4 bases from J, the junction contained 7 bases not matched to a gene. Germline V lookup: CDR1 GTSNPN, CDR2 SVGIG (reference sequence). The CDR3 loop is CAWSVGRGSADTQYF. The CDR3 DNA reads TGTGCCTGGAGTGTTGGGAGGGGAAGCGCAGATACGCAGTATTTT.

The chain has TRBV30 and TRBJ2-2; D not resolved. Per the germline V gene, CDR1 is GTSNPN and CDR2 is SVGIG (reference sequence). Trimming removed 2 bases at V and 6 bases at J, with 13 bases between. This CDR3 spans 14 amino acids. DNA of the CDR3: TGTGCCTGGAGTAAGATCTTGCCACCCGGGGAGCTGTTTTTT. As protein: CAWSKILPPGELFF.

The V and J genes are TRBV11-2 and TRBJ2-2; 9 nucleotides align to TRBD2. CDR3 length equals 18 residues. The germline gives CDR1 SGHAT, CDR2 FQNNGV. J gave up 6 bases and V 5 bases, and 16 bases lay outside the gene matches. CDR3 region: CASSEVGLANWGAGELFF. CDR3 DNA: TGTGCCAGCAGCGAAGTCGGACTAGCGAATTGGGGGGCCGGGGAGCTGTTTTTT.

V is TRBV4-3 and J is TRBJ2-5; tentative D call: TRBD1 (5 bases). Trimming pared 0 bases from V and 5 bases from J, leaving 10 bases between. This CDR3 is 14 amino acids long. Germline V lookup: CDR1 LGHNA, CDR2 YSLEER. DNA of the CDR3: TGCGCCAGCAGCCAAGATTGGGGCTGGGAGACCCAGTACTTC. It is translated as CASSQDWGWETQYF.

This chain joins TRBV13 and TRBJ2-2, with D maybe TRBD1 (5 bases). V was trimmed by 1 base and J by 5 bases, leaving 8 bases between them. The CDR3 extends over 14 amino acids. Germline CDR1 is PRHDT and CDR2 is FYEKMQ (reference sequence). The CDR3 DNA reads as TGTGCCAGCAGCTTAGAGGGGTCGACCGGGGAGCTGTTTTTT. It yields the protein CASSLEGSTGELFF.

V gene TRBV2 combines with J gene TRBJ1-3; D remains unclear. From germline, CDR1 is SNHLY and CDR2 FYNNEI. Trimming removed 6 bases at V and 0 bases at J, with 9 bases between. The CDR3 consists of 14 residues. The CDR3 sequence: CASRPPGSGNTIYF. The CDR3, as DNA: TGTGCCAGCAGGCCACCTGGCTCTGGAAACACCATATATTTT.